This entry lists 14 T cell receptor beta chains sequenced from one sample in a study of T cell responses to AZD1222 COVID-19 vaccine. The repertoire was sequenced with immunoSEQ multiplex PCR; TCRdb's copy has only in-frame clones and lacks some. This table holds more than 110,000 clones, almost 90% found once. Sequenced material: peripheral blood, taken on day 0 of AZD1222 vaccination. These receptors were obtained from an adult in good health.

V usage is TRBV27 and J usage is TRBJ2-1; TRBD2 matches at 7 bases. With V trimmed by 5 bases and J by 3 bases, 7 bases remained unmatched. Germline lookup yields CDR1 MNHEY and CDR2 SMNVEV (reference sequence). The CDR3 extends over 15 amino acids. The CDR3 sequence: CASSIAGHLYNEQFF. CDR3 DNA sequence: TGTGCCAGCAGTATAGCGGGCCACCTCTACAATGAGCAGTTCTTC.

The chain carries TRBV9 and TRBJ2-3; D ambiguous. CDR1 SGDLS and CDR2 YYNGEE come from the germline V gene. V lost 1 base, J lost 6 bases, and 9 bases lay in between. The CDR3 is made up of 13 amino acids. The CDR3 DNA is TGTGCCAGCAGCGTAATTGGCTCGGATACGCAGTATTTT. Translated: CASSVIGSDTQYF.

V is TRBV12-3 or TRBV12-4 and J is TRBJ1-2; TRBD1 matches at 8 bases. The trim removed 6 bases at V and 4 bases at J, leaving 4 bases unmatched. The CDR3 has 13 amino acids. CDR3 DNA: TGTGCCAGCAGGCCGACAGGGGTCTATGGCTACACCTTC. It codes for CASRPTGVYGYTF.

This chain uses TRBV2 with TRBJ1-2; D remains ambiguous. The CDR3 length is 12 residues. Germline CDR1 and CDR2: SNHLY and FYNNEI. Trimming removed 8 bases from V and 8 bases from J, with 15 bases in between. CDR3 DNA sequence: TGTGCCAGCCCGGACGGTCCCCGGGGCTACACCTTC. This sequence encodes CASPDGPRGYTF.

This chain connects TRBV18 to TRBJ2-2, with unresolved D. The CDR3 totals 14 residues. V was pared by 9 bases and J by 5 bases, with 16 bases between. The germline CDR1 and CDR2 sequences are KGHSH and LQKENI. CDR3 DNA: TGTGCCAGTTCTGGGCACGCTGGGACCGGGGAGCTGTTTTTT. This translates into CASSGHAGTGELFF. Drawing the rest from reference TRBV18 and TRBJ2-2, the complete variable domain is NAGVMQNPRHLVRRRGQEARLRCSPMKGHSHVYWYRQLPEEGLKFMVYLQKENIIDESGMPKERFSAEFPKEGPSILRIQQVVRGDSAAYFCASSGHAGTGELFFGEGSRLTVL.

The chain links TRBV28 to TRBJ1-1; D unresolved. Germline V gene sequence: CDR1 MDHEN, CDR2 SYDVKM. The CDR3 totals 13 residues. V shed 4 bases and J shed 6 bases, with 12 bases lying between them. CDR3 sequence (DNA): TGTGCCAGCAGTTGGGTTGTTCCATCTGAAGCTTTCTTT. It yields the protein CASSWVVPSEAFF.

V is TRBV7-4 and J is TRBJ2-1; tentative D call: TRBD1 (6 bases). With 4 bases removed from V and 6 bases from J, the gap between germline ends came to 28 bases. The CDR3 is made up of 19 amino acids. CDR1 is SGHVT, CDR2 SQSDAQ, per germline. Here the CDR3 reads CASSSGWAGVGERCNEQFF. CDR3 coding DNA: TGTGCCAGCAGCTCTGGTTGGGCAGGGGTCGGGGAGAGGTGCAATGAGCAGTTCTTC.

The chain has TRBV5-3 and TRBJ2-7; tentative D call: TRBD1 (6 bases). TRBV5-3 is an ORF, with its function uncertain. Deletions cut 1 base from V and 7 bases from J, with 15 bases between. The CDR3 runs to 14 residues. The CDR3 DNA reads as TGTGCCAGAAGCTTGTCAGGGGTTGGGGATGAGCAGTACTTC. This encodes CARSLSGVGDEQYF.

The genes are TRBV19 and TRBJ2-1, with D tentatively TRBD2 (6 bases). V dropped 5 bases and J dropped 9 bases, with 14 bases sitting between them. Germline assignment: CDR1 LNHDA and CDR2 SQIVND (reference sequence). This CDR3 has 13 residues. The DNA for the CDR3 is TGTGCCAGTAGTCCCAACCTAGCGAGTGAGCAGTTCTTC. It specifies CASSPNLASEQFF.

The gene calls are TRBV3-1 (or the pseudogene TRBV3-2) and TRBJ1-1; D unclear. V was pared by 0 bases and J by 1 base, with 12 bases between. Germline assignment: CDR1 LGHDT and CDR2 YNNKEL (reference sequence). This CDR3 is built from 16 residues. The CDR3 spells CASSQDSGPWNTEAFF. The DNA of the CDR3 is TGTGCCAGCAGCCAAGATTCGGGTCCGTGGAACACTGAAGCTTTCTTT.

The CDR3, as DNA: TGTGCCTGGAGAGCCTCGGGGGATGAAAAACTGTTTTTT. Its protein product is CAWRASGDEKLFF. V is TRBV30 and J is TRBJ1-4, with D perhaps matching TRBD1 (5 bases). CDR1 GTSNPN and CDR2 SVGIG come from the germline V gene (reference sequence). The length of the CDR3 is 13 residues. V lost 3 bases and J lost 6, with 11 bases in between.

The chain recombines TRBV12-5 with TRBJ2-3; D might be TRBD1 (6 bases). Trimming took off 6 bases at V and 6 bases at J, with 10 bases between the two ends. The CDR3 contains 12 residues. Germline CDR1 is LGHNT and CDR2 is FRNRAP. CDR3 in DNA: TGTGCTAGTGGACCCACAGGGGATACGCAGTATTTT. Protein product: CASGPTGDTQYF.

V is TRBV30 and J is TRBJ1-4; D is possibly TRBD1 (6 bases). CDR1 and CDR2 from the germline V gene are GTSNPN and SVGIG (reference sequence). Trimming took 2 bases from V and 8 from J, leaving 21 bases between them. This CDR3 region has 16 residues. This chain's CDR3 is CAWSTTRQEGGEKLFF. The CDR3 nucleotides are TGTGCCTGGAGTACCACTCGACAGGAGGGTGGGGAAAAACTGTTTTTT. The full variable domain, completed using reference TRBV30 and TRBJ1-4, is SQTIHQWPATLVQPVGSPLSLECTVEGTSNPNLYWYRQAAGRGLQLLFYSVGIGQISSEVPQNLSASRPQDRQFILSSKKLLLSDSGFYLCAWSTTRQEGGEKLFFGSGTQLSVL.

The gene calls are TRBV9 and TRBJ2-2; D is uncertain. V gave up 0 bases and J gave up 7 bases, with 16 bases separating them. CDR1 is SGDLS and CDR2 is YYNGEE in the germline V gene. The length of the CDR3 is 16 residues. CDR3 nucleotide sequence: TGTGCCAGCAGCGTAGGGGCGCCGCTCCTGGGCGGGGAGCTGTTTTTT. Amino acids: CASSVGAPLLGGELFF. The full variable domain, its missing parts supplied by reference TRBV9 and TRBJ2-2, is DSGVTQTPKHLITATGQRVTLRCSPRSGDLSVYWYQQSLDQGLQFLIQYYNGEERAKGNILERFSAQQFPDLHSELNLSSLELGDSALYFCASSVGAPLLGGELFFGEGSRLTVL.